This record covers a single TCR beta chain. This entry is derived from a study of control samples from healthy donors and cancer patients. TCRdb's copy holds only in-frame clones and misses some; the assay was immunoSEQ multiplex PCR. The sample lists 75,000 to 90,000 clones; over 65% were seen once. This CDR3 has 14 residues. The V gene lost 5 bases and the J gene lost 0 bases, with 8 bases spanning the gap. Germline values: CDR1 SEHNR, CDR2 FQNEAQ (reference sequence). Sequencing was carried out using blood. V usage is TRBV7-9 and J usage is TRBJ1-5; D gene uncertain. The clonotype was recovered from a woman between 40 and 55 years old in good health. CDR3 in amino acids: CASSGPNSNQPQHF. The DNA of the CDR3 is TGTGCCAGCAGCGGCCCAAATAGCAATCAGCCCCAGCATTTT.